A selection of T cell receptor beta chains follows, all from one sample in a study of shared clonotypes between healthy human individuals. Only in-frame clones appear in the TCRdb table, and some are missing; sequencing was by immunoSEQ multiplex PCR. This table has 730,000 or so clones, 60% to 80% appearing once. Sequenced input: memory CD4+ T cells sorted from blood. The receptors shown here come from a woman in her 30s in good health. Both conserved end residues are trimmed from each CDR3. Each record gives: V gene, J gene, CDR3 protein.

>TRBV19|TRBJ1-5
ASSPGGGGAQPQH
>TRBV14|TRBJ2-7
ASSAPVGQGSEQY
>TRBV11-2|TRBJ2-1
ASSSSHAGLGVGEQF
>TRBV28|TRBJ1-1
ASSPTDGLAYTEAF
>TRBV18|TRBJ1-1
ASSPPWGGTEAF
>TRBV7-2|TRBJ2-1
ASSLASREEAVNEQF
>TRBV6-6|TRBJ2-7
ASSTQGLSYEQY
>TRBV9|TRBJ1-5
ASSLGSDQPQH
>TRBV30|TRBJ2-1
AWRVGYEQF
>TRBV7-3|TRBJ2-5
ASSPSGGIGGETQY
>TRBV10-3|TRBJ1-1
AISEPNRDTEAF
>TRBV7-2|TRBJ2-5
ASSRQTSGQETQY
>TRBV5-1|TRBJ2-1
ASRTGESYNEQF
>TRBV5-1|TRBJ2-7
ASSLAGQNYEQY
>TRBV11-2|TRBJ2-1
ASSPGRHEQF
>TRBV10-3|TRBJ2-2
AISIVGAGVDTGELF
>TRBV9|TRBJ1-2
ASSFATGGFGYT
>TRBV15|TRBJ1-1
ATSPGTVAF
>TRBV10-3|TRBJ2-7
AISGGTGGHEQY
>TRBV2|TRBJ2-7
ASSYQGANYEQY
>TRBV5-8|TRBJ2-1
ASSAGMGQTYNEQF
>TRBV27|TRBJ1-1
ASSRQGDHTEAF
>TRBV28|TRBJ2-1
ASAGTSGSNEQF
>TRBV29-1|TRBJ2-2
SVTGSLNTGELF
>TRBV7-2|TRBJ2-7
ASSKRAYEQY
>TRBV6-1|TRBJ2-7
ASSEVVWTYEQY
>TRBV5-1|TRBJ2-1
ASRTGTSSYNEQF
>TRBV5-6|TRBJ1-2
ASSSRDGRTAGYT
>TRBV12-2|TRBJ1-3
ASRSPSGNTIY
>TRBV6-6|TRBJ1-3
ASSPPDRSGNTIY
>TRBV5-5|TRBJ1-4
ASSLWGANEKLF
>TRBV5-1|TRBJ2-1
ASSQGTSSSYNEQF
>TRBV7-6|TRBJ2-5
ASSRNEGRKEIQY
>TRBV25-1|TRBJ1-1
ASSGRATEAF
>TRBV5-1|TRBJ1-4
ASSLGSATNEKLF
>TRBV4-1|TRBJ2-1
ASSQKEGTSGRAGQF
>TRBV19|TRBJ2-7
ASSAGLAADEQY
>TRBV6-1|TRBJ1-1
ASSTRQQGTEAF
>TRBV19|TRBJ2-7
ASSIRPTGDEQY
>TRBV9|TRBJ1-4
ASSVFGRREEKLF
>TRBV5-8|TRBJ2-5
ASSKGTSGSLGETQY
>TRBV20-1|TRBJ2-1
SAQRLNEQF
>TRBV28|TRBJ2-4
ASSLAGGAKNIQY
>TRBV2|TRBJ2-1
ASSGILAGGLNEQF
>TRBV5-6|TRBJ1-2
ASSFLGGGGYGYT
>TRBV2|TRBJ2-7
ASTRSDSYEQY
>TRBV7-2|TRBJ2-1
ASSLQREFYNEQF
>TRBV7-8|TRBJ2-7
ASSLLRGAATSSYEQY
>TRBV9|TRBJ2-5
ASSVDRGFRETQY
>TRBV28|TRBJ2-7
ASSAPGPKDYEQY
>TRBV5-1|TRBJ2-7
ASSLAGGNLPYEQY
>TRBV19|TRBJ2-7
ASSIVKTSGRAYEQY